The clone carrying this T cell receptor beta chain was found once. The sample belongs to a study of blood T cell repertoires in COVID-19. The method was immunoSEQ multiplex PCR; TCRdb's version includes in-frame clones alone and lacks a portion of them. The sample includes about 180,000 clones, around 87% seen only once; the top ten take roughly 2.6%. The CDR3 spans 16 residues. Germline CDR1 is LGHNA and CDR2 is YSLEER. The germline V and J ends were trimmed by 0 bases and 2 bases, with 12 bases remaining between them. V gene TRBV4-3 combines with J gene TRBJ2-3; D might be TRBD2 (5 bases). Sequencing was performed on peripheral blood. The receptor was isolated from a man in his forties with active or convalescent COVID-19. The CDR3 loop is CASSQERDLNTDTQYF. CDR3 in DNA: TGCGCCAGCAGCCAAGAGAGGGATTTGAACACAGATACGCAGTATTTT.